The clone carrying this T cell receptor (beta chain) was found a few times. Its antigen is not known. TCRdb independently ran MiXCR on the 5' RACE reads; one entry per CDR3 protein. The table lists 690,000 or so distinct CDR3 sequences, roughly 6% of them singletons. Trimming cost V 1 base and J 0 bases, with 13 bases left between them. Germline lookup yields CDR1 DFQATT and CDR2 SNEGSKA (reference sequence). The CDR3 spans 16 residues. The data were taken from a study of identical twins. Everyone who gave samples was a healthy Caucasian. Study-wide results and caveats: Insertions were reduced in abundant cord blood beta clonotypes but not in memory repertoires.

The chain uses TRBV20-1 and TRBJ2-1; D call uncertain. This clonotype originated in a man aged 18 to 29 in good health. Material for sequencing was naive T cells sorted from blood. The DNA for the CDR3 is TGCAGTGCTAGAGGTCCTCCGGTTAGCTCCTACAATGAGCAGTTCTTC. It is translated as CSARGPPVSSYNEQFF.